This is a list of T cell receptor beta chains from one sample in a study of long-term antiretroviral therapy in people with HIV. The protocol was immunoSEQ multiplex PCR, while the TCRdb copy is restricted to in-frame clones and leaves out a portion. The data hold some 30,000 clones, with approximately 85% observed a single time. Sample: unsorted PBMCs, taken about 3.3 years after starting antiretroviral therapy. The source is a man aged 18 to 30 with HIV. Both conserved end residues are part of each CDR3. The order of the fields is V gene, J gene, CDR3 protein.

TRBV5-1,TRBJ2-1,CASSLAGVDEQFF
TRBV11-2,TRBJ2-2,CASSQGRLNTGELFF
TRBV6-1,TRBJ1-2,CASSEGRQGRGYTF
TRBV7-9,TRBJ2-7,CASSHRDRGGEQYF
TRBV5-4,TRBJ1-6,CASSLARARNSPLHF
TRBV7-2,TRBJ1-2,CASSLVVTERLRDGYTF
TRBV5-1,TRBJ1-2,CASSLEGTGAGGYTF
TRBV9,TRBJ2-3,CASSVEAWSTDTQYF
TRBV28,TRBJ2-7,CASSLLGESYEQYF
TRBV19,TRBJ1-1,CASSIVVGSTEAFF
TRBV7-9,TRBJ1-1,CASRPGGAGTEAFF
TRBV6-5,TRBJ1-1,CASSYRGNLEAFF
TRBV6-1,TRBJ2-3,CASTRLAGVNTQYF
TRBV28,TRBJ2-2,CASTRGTGELFF
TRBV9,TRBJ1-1,CASSVGPQGADEAFF
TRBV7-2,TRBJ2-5,CASSFGETQYF
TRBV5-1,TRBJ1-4,CASSLVVAGQGEEKLFF
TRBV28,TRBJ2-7,CASSYSKRYEQYF
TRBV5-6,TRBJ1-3,CASSLWGSGNTIYF
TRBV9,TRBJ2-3,CASSVVWGDTQYF
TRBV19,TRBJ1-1,CASGSRWTEAFF
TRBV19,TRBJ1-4,CASSIAEGDEKLFF
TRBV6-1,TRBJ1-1,CASSVTRVPNTEAFF
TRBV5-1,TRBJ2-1,CASSFTREPGNEQFF
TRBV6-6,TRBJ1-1,CAARQVPNTEAFF
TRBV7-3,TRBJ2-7,CASSSGQDYEQYF
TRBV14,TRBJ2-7,CASSRSRDSLIYEQYF
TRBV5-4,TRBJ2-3,CASSLRRGSTDTQYF
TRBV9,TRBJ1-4,CASSVSPLTQGLGGKLFF
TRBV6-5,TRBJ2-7,CASSYSGTFFDEQYF
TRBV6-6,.,CASSYYGGESYEQYF
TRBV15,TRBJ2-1,CATSRGGISYNEQFF
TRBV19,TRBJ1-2,CASSIGGGSYGYTF
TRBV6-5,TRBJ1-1,CASSRGQIHTEAFF
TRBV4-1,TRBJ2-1,CASSDERGGNEQFF
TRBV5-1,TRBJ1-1,CASRGAGNTEAFF
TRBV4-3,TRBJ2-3,CASSQYSGGTDTQYF
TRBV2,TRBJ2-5,CASSETPPSKTETQYF
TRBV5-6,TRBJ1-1,CASSLGRNTEAFF
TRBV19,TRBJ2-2,CDVGPGELFF
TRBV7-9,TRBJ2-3,CASSNSGNTDTQYF
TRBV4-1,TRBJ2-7,CASSQDLTGTAGDRYEQYF
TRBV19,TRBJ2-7,CASSISSGPTEQYF
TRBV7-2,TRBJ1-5,CASSLAGSNQPQHF
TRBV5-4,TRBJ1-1,CASNPGPHPPEAFF
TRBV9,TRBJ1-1,CASSVGNGGEAFF
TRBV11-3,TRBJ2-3,CASSPGLAGSTDTQYF